What follows are 29 T cell receptor beta chains derived from one specimen sequenced in a study of cytomegalovirus exposure and HLA in healthy donors. Primers included in the PCR were 60 Vbeta and 13 Jbeta primers. The method was immunoSEQ multiplex PCR; TCRdb's version includes in-frame clones alone and lacks a portion of them. Seen here are roughly 200,000 clones, 70% to 85% observed once, and the top ten hold 3.7%. The sequenced sample consisted of PBMCs. The receptors derive from a woman aged 60-70 years in good health and CMV-seropositive.

This clone was detected only once. The chain is built from TRBV4-2 and TRBJ1-3, with D perhaps TRBD1 (6 bases). The CDR3 length is 14 residues. Trimming left V 3 bases short and J 2 bases short, with 8 bases between. Germline V gene data show CDR1 as LGHNA and CDR2 as YNFKEQ. The CDR3 protein is CASSQGAAGNTIYF. In DNA form, the CDR3 reads TGTGCCAGCAGCCAGGGGGCGGCTGGAAACACCATATATTTT.

This clone was counted once. The rearrangement uses TRBV11-2 and TRBJ2-7; the match to TRBD1 covers 8 bases. CDR3 length: 14 residues. The trim removed 5 bases at V and 6 bases at J, leaving 9 bases unmatched. The V gene's germline CDR1 is SGHAT and CDR2 FQNNGV. This CDR3 is CASSRQGALIEQYF. The CDR3 region has the DNA TGTGCCAGCAGCCGCCAGGGGGCGCTTATCGAGCAGTACTTC.

In this sample, this clone turned up a few times. This rearrangement joins TRBV9 to TRBJ2-2; no clear D gene. The V end lost 2 bases, the J end lost 1 base, and 12 bases lay between the germline ends. This CDR3 is built from 16 residues. Germline V gene data show CDR1 as SGDLS and CDR2 as YYNGEE. In DNA, the CDR3 is TGTGCCAGCAGCGTTAGTCCACAGCTGAACACCGGGGAGCTGTTTTTT. This translates into CASSVSPQLNTGELFF.

The rearrangement uses TRBV11-3 and TRBJ2-1; 9 bases agree with TRBD2. CDR3 size: 17 residues. Germline CDR1 and CDR2: SGHNT and YENEEA. With 4 bases clipped from V and 10 bases from J, the junction kept 17 bases outside the gene matches. CDR3 DNA sequence: TGTGCCAGCAGCTCTAGAGGCGGGGGGGTCGGCCGTGGGGAGCAGTTCTTC. Protein: CASSSRGGGVGRGEQFF.

This sequence joins TRBV5-6 and TRBJ1-4; 7 bases align to TRBD1. Looked up from germline, CDR1 is SGHDT and CDR2 is YYEEEE. Trimming cost V 3 bases and J 0 bases; bases outside gene matches: 8. This CDR3 is 17 amino acids long. CDR3 nucleotides: TGTGCCAGCAGCTCAAAGCGGACAGGAGCAACTAATGAAAAACTGTTTTTT. It codes for CASSSKRTGATNEKLFF.

This chain uses TRBV28 with TRBJ1-3; D gene unclear. Germline loops: CDR1 MDHEN, CDR2 SYDVKM. The V gene lost 3 bases and the J gene lost 0 bases, with 15 bases spanning the gap. This CDR3 comprises 17 residues. The CDR3 DNA is TGTGCCAGCAGTTTTGCCCTGAGGCGTACCTCTGGAAACACCATATATTTT. This codes for CASSFALRRTSGNTIYF. Full variable domain (missing parts from reference TRBV28 and TRBJ1-3): DVKVTQSSRYLVKRTGEKVFLECVQDMDHENMFWYRQDPGLGLRLIYFSYDVKMKEKGDIPEGYSVSREKKERFSLILESASTNQTSMYLCASSFALRRTSGNTIYFGEGSWLTVV.

The chain links TRBV10-3 to TRBJ2-1; TRBD2 aligns across 9 bases. This CDR3 is 15 amino acids long. Per germline, CDR1 ENHRY and CDR2 SYGVKD. Germline trimming cut 6 bases from V and 7 bases from J; bases unmatched to any gene: 10. The CDR3 region has the DNA TGTGCCATCAGCCCCCCGGGCGGGAGGGAAAATGAGCAGTTCTTC. It encodes CAISPPGGRENEQFF.

The gene calls are TRBV2 and TRBJ2-1; 14 nucleotides agree with TRBD2. The CDR3 covers 15 residues. V lost 5 bases and J lost 12; bases outside the gene matches: 9. Per germline, CDR1 SNHLY and CDR2 FYNNEI. CDR3 sequence reads: CASSLAGTSGRGQFF. The CDR3 region has the DNA TGTGCCAGCAGTCTAGCCGGGACTAGCGGGAGAGGGCAGTTCTTC.

V is TRBV4-3 and J is TRBJ2-7; 7 nucleotides match TRBD1. Germline CDR1 LGHNA, CDR2 YSLEER. The CDR3 runs 16 residues. Unmatched junction bases numbered 8, after V lost 0 bases and J lost 3 bases. CDR3 amino acids: CASSQDKGADNYEQYF. CDR3 DNA: TGCGCCAGCAGCCAAGATAAGGGGGCCGACAACTACGAGCAGTACTTC.

This sequence joins TRBV19 and TRBJ2-2, with 14 nucleotides matching TRBD2. Looked up from germline, CDR1 is LNHDA and CDR2 is SQIVND (reference sequence). The CDR3 has 18 residues. J was trimmed by 4 bases and V by 4 bases; bases with no gene match: 8. CDR3 coding DNA: TGTGCCAGTAGTACCGCCGCGACTAGCGGGAGGGCCACCGGGGAGCTGTTTTTT. It translates to CASSTAATSGRATGELFF.

The chain uses TRBV19 and TRBJ2-7; a weak D match, TRBD1 (6 bases). The germline CDR1 and CDR2 sequences are LNHDA and SQIVND (reference sequence). The CDR3 runs to 15 residues. V gave up 0 bases and J gave up 0 bases, with 9 bases separating them. CDR3 sequence: CASSIEQGSSYEQYF. The CDR3, as DNA: TGTGCCAGTAGTATAGAGCAGGGGAGCTCCTACGAGCAGTACTTC. The full variable domain, rest sourced from reference TRBV19 and TRBJ2-7, is DGGITQSPKYLFRKEGQNVTLSCEQNLNHDAMYWYRQDPGQGLRLIYYSQIVNDFQKGDIAEGYSVSREKKESFPLTVTSAQKNPTAFYLCASSIEQGSSYEQYFGPGTRLTVT.

The CDR3 is CASSEVGLRSSYNSPLHF. CDR3 DNA sequence: TGTGCCAGCAGTGAAGTAGGTTTAAGGAGCTCCTATAATTCACCCCTCCACTTT. This chain joins TRBV6-1 and TRBJ1-6; D is undetermined. The CDR3 runs 18 residues. Germline V CDR1 and CDR2: MNHNS, SASEGT. The V and J ends lost 1 base and 0 bases respectively, with 13 bases between them.

CDR3 sequence reads: CASSPLGGAGGLEQFF. In DNA, the CDR3 is TGTGCCAGCAGCCCCCTCGGGGGAGCGGGGGGGCTTGAGCAGTTCTTC. The chain links TRBV4-2 to TRBJ2-1; 10 bases agree with TRBD2. CDR3 length: 16 residues. V was clipped by 4 bases and J by 9 bases; unmatched bases: 12. Germline CDR1 is LGHNA and CDR2 is YNFKEQ.

V and J are TRBV9 and TRBJ1-4, with 8 bases identical to TRBD1. Germline V gene sequence: CDR1 SGDLS, CDR2 YYNGEE. This CDR3 has 16 residues. V gave up 4 bases and J gave up 3 bases; unmatched junction bases: 8. CDR3 amino acids: CASSSRQGFPNEKLFF. Here the CDR3 DNA reads TGTGCCAGCAGCTCCAGACAGGGGTTCCCTAATGAAAAACTGTTTTTT.

The genes are TRBV7-6 and TRBJ2-6; 7 bases align to TRBD1. CDR1 and CDR2 (germline): SGHVS, FNYEAQ. The J segment lost 0 bases and the V segment lost 4 bases, leaving 0 bases of the junction unmatched. The CDR3 runs 15 residues. CDR3 DNA sequence: TGTGCCAGCAGCTCAGGGGGCTCTGGGGCCAACGTCCTGACTTTC. Translation gives CASSSGGSGANVLTF.

This chain links TRBV14 with TRBJ1-2; weak D call: TRBD1 (5 bases). Germline-derived CDR1 and CDR2 are SGHDN and FVKESK. V dropped 0 bases and J dropped 8 bases, with 13 bases sitting between them. This CDR3 has 14 amino acids. The CDR3 DNA sequence: TGTGCCAGCAGCCAAGAAGGCTGGCAGGGAGGCTACACCTTC. Translating it yields CASSQEGWQGGYTF.

The chain is built from TRBV4-2 and TRBJ1-1; TRBD1 might be the D (5 bases). Trimming stripped 2 bases from V and 0 bases from J, with 13 bases between. Germline V CDR1 and CDR2: LGHNA, YNFKEQ. There are 16 residues in the CDR3. CDR3 coding DNA: TGTGCCAGCAGCCAATTAAGGGGCGGCATGAACACTGAAGCTTTCTTT. This codes for CASSQLRGGMNTEAFF.

V usage is TRBV27 and J usage is TRBJ1-2; 7 bases fit TRBD1. From germline, CDR1 is MNHEY and CDR2 SMNVEV (reference sequence). This CDR3 has 12 amino acids. J was trimmed by 3 bases and V by 6 bases; bases with no gene match: 1. The CDR3 protein is CASRTGDYGYTF. The CDR3 DNA sequence: TGTGCCAGCAGAACAGGGGACTATGGCTACACCTTC.

The gene calls are TRBV25-1 and TRBJ1-5; TRBD1 might be the D (5 bases). The CDR3 is 12 amino acids. V was shortened by 7 bases and J by 3 bases, with 7 bases between the two germline ends. The germline V gene has CDR1 MGHDK and CDR2 SYGVNS. CDR3 coding DNA: TGTGCCAGCACCAGGGACAATCAGCCCCAGCATTTT. Translated, it gives CASTRDNQPQHF.

V gene TRBV7-2 combines with J gene TRBJ2-1; D is ambiguous. Trimming pared 5 bases from V and 9 bases from J, leaving 11 bases between. This CDR3 is built from 12 residues. Germline V CDR1 and CDR2: SGHTA, FQGNSA. CDR3 nucleotides: TGTGCCAGCAGCCCCCAGCGAATTGAGCAGTTCTTC. This translates into CASSPQRIEQFF.

The CDR3 sequence: CASSVGISGLTDTQYF. The CDR3 DNA follows: TGTGCCAGCAGCGTAGGAATTAGCGGGCTCACAGATACGCAGTATTTT. The V gene is TRBV9, the J gene TRBJ2-3; 7 bases line up with TRBD2. The germline CDR1 and CDR2 sequences are SGDLS and YYNGEE. Trimming removed 0 bases from V and 2 bases from J; junction bases left unmatched: 6. This CDR3 has 16 amino acids.

This clone appeared a few times. This chain joins TRBV6-5 and TRBJ2-1; a weak D match, TRBD2 (6 bases). CDR3 length equals 11 residues. The V end lost 5 bases, the J end lost 10 bases, and 9 bases lay between the germline ends. Looked up from germline, CDR1 is MNHEY and CDR2 is SVGAGI. The CDR3 nucleotides are TGTGCCAGCAGTCAAGCGGGCGAGCAGTTCTTC. It encodes CASSQAGEQFF.

This clone has only a few counts. V gene TRBV6-1 combines with J gene TRBJ1-1; 8 bases are shared with TRBD1. The germline gives CDR1 MNHNS, CDR2 SASEGT. The V segment lost 6 bases and the J segment 10 bases; nucleotides outside the gene matches: 10. There are 13 residues in the CDR3. CDR3 nucleotide sequence: TGTGCCAGCAGGAAAGACAGGGGATACGGAGCTTTCTTT. Translation: CASRKDRGYGAFF.

The rearrangement links TRBV29-1 to TRBJ2-3, with 10 positions matching TRBD2. CDR3 length: 15 residues. Germline values: CDR1 SQVTM, CDR2 ANQGSEA. Trimming took 4 bases from V and 10 from J; bases not matched to a gene: 14. The CDR3 nucleotides are TGCAGCGTTGCCGTTGCCGGGGGGACTAGCGCGGCGCAGTATTTT. Amino acids: CSVAVAGGTSAAQYF.

Here the CDR3 reads CAISQAAGGSNTIYF. The CDR3 coding sequence is TGTGCCATATCACAGGCGGCGGGGGGCTCTAACACCATATATTTT. The gene calls are TRBV10-3 and TRBJ1-3; tentative D call: TRBD1 (6 bases). V lost 9 bases and J 7 bases, leaving 22 bases between the germline ends. The CDR3 is 15 amino acids. Germline V gene lookup returns CDR1 ENHRY and CDR2 SYGVKD.

The J gene is TRBJ2-5, the V gene TRBV5-5; D possibly corresponds to TRBD1 (6 bases). Germline CDR1 is SGHKS and CDR2 is YYEKEE (reference sequence). CDR3 length: 14 amino acids. Trimming removed 5 bases from V and 3 bases from J, with 14 bases in between. Here the CDR3 reads CASRRVEGEETQYF. The CDR3 nucleotides read TGTGCCAGCAGGAGGGTCGAGGGGGAAGAGACCCAGTACTTC.

This clone was counted a single time. The chain links TRBV7-8 to TRBJ1-1; the D gene is possibly TRBD1 (6 bases). V was trimmed by 5 bases and J by 6 bases, leaving 16 bases between them. CDR1 is SGHVS and CDR2 is FQNEAQ in the germline V gene. The CDR3 is made up of 14 amino acids. In nucleotides, the CDR3 is TGTGCCAGCAGCCGACGACAGGCATCACCTGAAGCTTTCTTT. Amino acids: CASSRRQASPEAFF.

The chain has TRBV30 and TRBJ1-1; TRBD1 might be the D (6 bases). Trimming removed 4 bases at V and 2 bases at J, with 11 bases between. CDR1 is GTSNPN, CDR2 SVGIG, per germline (reference sequence). The CDR3 length is 13 residues. This chain's CDR3 is CAWTRTVNTEAFF. For the CDR3, the DNA is TGTGCCTGGACCCGGACAGTAAACACTGAAGCTTTCTTT.

The chain employs TRBV7-9 and TRBJ2-3; possibly TRBD2 for D (6 bases). CDR1 and CDR2 from the germline V gene are SEHNR and FQNEAQ (reference sequence). CDR3 length equals 16 residues. Between the trimmed V and J ends, which lost 1 base and 1 base, there was a span of 12 bases. CDR3 loop: CASSLEGGIGTDTQYF. In DNA form, the CDR3 reads TGTGCCAGCAGCTTAGAAGGCGGGATTGGCACAGATACGCAGTATTTT.